This T cell receptor (beta chain) is drawn from a study of molecular identifiers for immune sequencing clone quantification. As for the study in general: Within a replicate experiment, RNA obtained from either 20,000 or 100,000 naive CD8 cells was divided into five aliquots, and four of those aliquots were then sequenced.

Study-level findings and limits: Over 98% of effector molecules, yet under 1% of naive-cell molecules, were held by clones above 20 RNA copies.

CDR3 size: 15 residues. J lost 2 bases, V lost 6 bases, and 8 bases had no gene match. Germline assignment: CDR1 PRHDT and CDR2 FYEKMQ (reference sequence). This clonotype has a handful of counts. No antigen is known for it. Bulk TCR library preparation followed previously described methods with listed TCR primers. TCRdb reanalysed the PCR reads using MiXCR and keeps one entry per CDR3 protein. The table lists 350,000 or so distinct CDR3 sequences, about a fifth of them singletons, with approximately 0.8% in the top ten. The origin of this receptor is a human donor in good health. Some libraries in this study had Jurkat cell RNA spiked in. V is TRBV13 and J is TRBJ2-5; 8 positions agree with TRBD2. Material for sequencing was naive CD8+ T cells from blood, with Jurkat cell RNA spiked in. Subset described: FACS-sorted CD8+CD4-CCR7+CD45RA+ naive T cells. The CDR3 is CASRQGLGRQETQYF. The CDR3 DNA is TGTGCCAGCAGACAGGGACTAGGTCGGCAAGAGACCCAGTACTTC.